The entry below describes one T cell receptor (beta chain). At one boundary the junction diverges from the germline segment, which might be a read error. The data stem from a study of blood T cell repertoires in COVID-19. About the study: Acute and convalescent COVID-19 samples came from the United States, Italy and Spain. From T cells, B-cell-depleted T cells, or PBMCs came the material, which was cDNA or gDNA.

The CDR3 runs 13 residues. From germline, CDR1 is SEHNR and CDR2 FQNEAQ (reference sequence). The protocol was immunoSEQ multiplex PCR, while the TCRdb copy is restricted to in-frame clones and leaves out a portion. Of a few hundred thousand clones detected, approximately 86% appear once; the ten largest clones hold 3.8%. Assignment of participants to cohorts was predicated upon participant-reported clinical history. This clonotype originated in a woman aged 35 to 49 with acute COVID-19. The V and J genes are TRBV7-9 and TRBJ1-5, with D unclear. The sequencing sample was made of PBMCs or T cells enriched from blood (not recorded which). The CDR3 DNA reads TGTGCCAGCAGCCCCGATAGCAATCAGCCCCAGCACTTT. This translates into CASSPDSNQPQHF. The complete variable domain, with remaining parts taken from reference TRBV7-9 and TRBJ1-5, reads DTGVSQNPRHKITKRGQNVTFRCDPISEHNRLYWYRQTLGQGPEFLTYFQNEAQLEKSRLLSDRFSAERPKGSFSTLEIQRTEQGDSAMYLCASSPDSNQPQHFGDGTRLSIL.